This T cell receptor beta chain was retrieved from a study of blood T cells in healthy people across ages. Regarding the study as a whole: There was a strong correlation between TCR beta diversity and naive T cell percentage. The unknown donor CMV status may have confounded expanded clonotype changes.

The V end lost 8 bases, the J end lost 4 bases, and 17 bases lay between the germline ends. Per germline, CDR1 DFQATT and CDR2 SNEGSKA (reference sequence). The CDR3 contains 13 residues. About this clonotype: Its antigen remains unidentified.

A second PCR of 7 to 11 cycles used a sample-barcoded 5' primer and a J-beta primer mix. TCRdb called the 5' RACE reads again in MiXCR, with one record for every CDR3 protein. Of some 780,000 distinct CDR3 sequences in the sample, around three fifths were seen once. This receptor was taken from a man aged 35 to 55 in good health. The chain has TRBV20-1 and TRBJ1-1, with TRBD1 as a possible D gene (5 bases). Sequencing used blood. The CDR3 protein is CSLVRGGTTEAFF. DNA for the CDR3: TGCAGTCTAGTCCGAGGTGGGACCACTGAAGCTTTCTTT.